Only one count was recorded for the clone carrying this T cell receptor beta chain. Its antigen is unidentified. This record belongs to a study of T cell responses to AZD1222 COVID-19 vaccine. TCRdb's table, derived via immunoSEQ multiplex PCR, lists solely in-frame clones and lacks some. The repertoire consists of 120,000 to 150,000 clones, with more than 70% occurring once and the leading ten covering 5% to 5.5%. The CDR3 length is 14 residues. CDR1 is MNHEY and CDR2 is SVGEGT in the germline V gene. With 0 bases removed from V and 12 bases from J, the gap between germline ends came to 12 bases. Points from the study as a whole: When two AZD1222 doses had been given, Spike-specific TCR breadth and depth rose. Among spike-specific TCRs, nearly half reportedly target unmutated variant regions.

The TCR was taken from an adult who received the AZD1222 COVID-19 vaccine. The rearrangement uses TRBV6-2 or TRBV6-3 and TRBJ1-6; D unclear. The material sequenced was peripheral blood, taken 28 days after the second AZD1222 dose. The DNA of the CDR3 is TGTGCCAGCAGTTACTCCACGGCGGTCGGACCCCTCCACTTT. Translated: CASSYSTAVGPLHF.